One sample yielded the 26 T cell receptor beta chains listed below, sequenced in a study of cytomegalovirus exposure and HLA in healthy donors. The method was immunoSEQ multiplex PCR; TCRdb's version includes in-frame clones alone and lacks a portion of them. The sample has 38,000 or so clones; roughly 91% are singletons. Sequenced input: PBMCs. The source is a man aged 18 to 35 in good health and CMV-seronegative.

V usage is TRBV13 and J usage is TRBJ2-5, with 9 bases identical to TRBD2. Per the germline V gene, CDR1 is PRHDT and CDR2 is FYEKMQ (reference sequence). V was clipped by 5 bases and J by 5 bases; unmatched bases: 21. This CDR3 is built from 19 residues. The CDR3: CASSPRGGSGGPSGETQYF. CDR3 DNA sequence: TGTGCCAGCAGCCCTAGGGGGGGTAGCGGGGGACCTTCGGGGGAGACCCAGTACTTC. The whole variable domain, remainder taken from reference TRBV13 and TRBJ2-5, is AAGVIQSPRHLIKEKRETATLKCYPIPRHDTVYWYQQGPGQDPQFLISFYEKMQSDKGSIPDRFSAQQFSDYHSELNMSSLELGDSALYFCASSPRGGSGGPSGETQYFGPGTRLLVL.

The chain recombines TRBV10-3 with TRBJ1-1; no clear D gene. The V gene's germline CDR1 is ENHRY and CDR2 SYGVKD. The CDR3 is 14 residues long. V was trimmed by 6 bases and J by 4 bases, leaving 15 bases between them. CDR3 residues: CAIRAEGLSTEAFF. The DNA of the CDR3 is TGTGCCATCAGAGCCGAGGGCTTGAGCACTGAAGCTTTCTTT.

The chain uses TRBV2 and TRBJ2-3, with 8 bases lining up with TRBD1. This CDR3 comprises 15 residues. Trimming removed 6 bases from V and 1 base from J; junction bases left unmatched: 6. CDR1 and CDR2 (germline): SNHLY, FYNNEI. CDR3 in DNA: TGTGCCAGCAGCCTCAGGGGGCAGGGCACAGATACGCAGTATTTT. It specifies CASSLRGQGTDTQYF.

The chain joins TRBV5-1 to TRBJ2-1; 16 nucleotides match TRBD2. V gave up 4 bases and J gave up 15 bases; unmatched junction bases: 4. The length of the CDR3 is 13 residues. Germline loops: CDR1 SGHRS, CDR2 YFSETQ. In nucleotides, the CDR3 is TGCGCCAGCAGCGGGGGACTAGCGGGGGGGCGGTTCTTC. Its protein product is CASSGGLAGGRFF.

DNA for the CDR3: TGTGCCAGCAGTTTCCTCCCTATCAGGGGGCCGAACACTGAAGCTTTCTTT. This encodes CASSFLPIRGPNTEAFF. The chain combines TRBV27 with TRBJ1-1, with TRBD1 identical over 8 bases. Per the germline V gene, CDR1 is MNHEY and CDR2 is SMNVEV (reference sequence). The CDR3 length is 17 residues. With 3 bases clipped from V and 1 base from J, the junction kept 10 bases outside the gene matches.

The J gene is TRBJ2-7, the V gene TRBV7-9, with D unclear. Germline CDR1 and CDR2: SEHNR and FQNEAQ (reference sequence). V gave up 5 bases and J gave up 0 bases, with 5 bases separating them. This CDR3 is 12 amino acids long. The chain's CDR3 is CASSTYSYEQYF. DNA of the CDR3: TGTGCCAGCAGCACTTACTCCTACGAGCAGTACTTC.

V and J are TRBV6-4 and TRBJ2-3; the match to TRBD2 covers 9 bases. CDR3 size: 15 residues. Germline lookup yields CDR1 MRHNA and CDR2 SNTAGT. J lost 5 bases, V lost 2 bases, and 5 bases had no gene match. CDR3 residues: CASSDGPAGGDTQYF. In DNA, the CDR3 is TGTGCCAGCAGTGACGGCCCAGCGGGGGGAGATACGCAGTATTTT.

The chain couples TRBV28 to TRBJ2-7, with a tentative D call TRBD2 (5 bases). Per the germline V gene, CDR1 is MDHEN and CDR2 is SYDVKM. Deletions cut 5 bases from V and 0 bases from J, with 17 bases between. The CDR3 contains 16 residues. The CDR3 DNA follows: TGTGCCAGCAGTGCCCCGGGGAGAGCGGACTCCTACGAGCAGTACTTC. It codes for CASSAPGRADSYEQYF.

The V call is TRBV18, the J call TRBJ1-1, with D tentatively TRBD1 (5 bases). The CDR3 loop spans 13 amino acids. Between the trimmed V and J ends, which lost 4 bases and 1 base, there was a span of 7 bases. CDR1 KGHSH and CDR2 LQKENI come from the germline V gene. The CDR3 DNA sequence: TGTGCCAGCTCACTAGGGGAGAACACTGAAGCTTTCTTT. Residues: CASSLGENTEAFF.

The CDR3 region is CAWMKGGLAGDEQFF. The CDR3, as DNA: TGTGCCTGGATGAAGGGTGGATTAGCGGGAGATGAGCAGTTCTTC. The genes are TRBV30 and TRBJ2-1, with 9 positions matching TRBD2. The CDR3 extends over 15 amino acids. Germline CDR1 and CDR2: GTSNPN and SVGIG (reference sequence). J lost 8 bases, V lost 4 bases, and 12 bases had no gene match.

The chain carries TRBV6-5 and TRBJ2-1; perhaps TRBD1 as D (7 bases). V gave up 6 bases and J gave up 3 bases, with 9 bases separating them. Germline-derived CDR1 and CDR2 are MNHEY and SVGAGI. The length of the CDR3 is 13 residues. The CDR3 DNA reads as TGTGCCAGCAGCCAGGGGGGCTACAATGAGCAGTTCTTC. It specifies CASSQGGYNEQFF.

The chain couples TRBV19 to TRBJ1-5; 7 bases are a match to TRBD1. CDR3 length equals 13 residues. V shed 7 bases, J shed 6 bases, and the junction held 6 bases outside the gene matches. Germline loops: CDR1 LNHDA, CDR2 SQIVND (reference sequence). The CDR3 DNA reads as TGTGCCAGTACCGACAGGGTGGGTCAGCCCCAGCATTTT. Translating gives CASTDRVGQPQHF.

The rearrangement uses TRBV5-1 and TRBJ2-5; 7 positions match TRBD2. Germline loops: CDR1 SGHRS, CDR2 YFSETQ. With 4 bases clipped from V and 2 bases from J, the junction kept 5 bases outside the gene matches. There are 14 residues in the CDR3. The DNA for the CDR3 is TGCGCCAGCAGCCCCGGCGGGGGTCAAGAGACCCAGTACTTC. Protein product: CASSPGGGQETQYF.

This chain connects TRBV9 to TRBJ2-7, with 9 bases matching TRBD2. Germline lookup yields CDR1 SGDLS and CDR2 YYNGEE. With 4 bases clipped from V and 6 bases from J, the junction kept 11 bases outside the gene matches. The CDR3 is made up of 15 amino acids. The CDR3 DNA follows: TGTGCCAGCAGCTTGGGGGGCGGGAGGGCCGGCGAGCAGTACTTC. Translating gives CASSLGGGRAGEQYF. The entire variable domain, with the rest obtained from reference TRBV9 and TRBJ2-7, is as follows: DSGVTQTPKHLITATGQRVTLRCSPRSGDLSVYWYQQSLDQGLQFLIQYYNGEERAKGNILERFSAQQFPDLHSELNLSSLELGDSALYFCASSLGGGRAGEQYFGPGTRLTVT.

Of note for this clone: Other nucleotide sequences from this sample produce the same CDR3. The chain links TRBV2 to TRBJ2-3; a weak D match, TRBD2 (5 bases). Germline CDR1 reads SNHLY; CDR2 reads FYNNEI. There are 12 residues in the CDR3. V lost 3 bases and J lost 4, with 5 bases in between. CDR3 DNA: TGTGCCAGCAGTGAGCGGGCAGATACGCAGTATTTT. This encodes CASSERADTQYF.

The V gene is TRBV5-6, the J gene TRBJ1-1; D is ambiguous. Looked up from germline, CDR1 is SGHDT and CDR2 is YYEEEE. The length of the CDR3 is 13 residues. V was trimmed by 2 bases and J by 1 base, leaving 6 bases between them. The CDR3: CASSLHKNTEAFF. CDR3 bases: TGTGCCAGCAGCTTACATAAGAACACTGAAGCTTTCTTT.

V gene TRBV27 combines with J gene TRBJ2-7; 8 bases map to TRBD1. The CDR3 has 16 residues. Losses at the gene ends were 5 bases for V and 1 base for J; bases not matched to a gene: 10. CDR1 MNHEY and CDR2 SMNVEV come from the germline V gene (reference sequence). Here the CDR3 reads CASSIFRDRFSYEQYF. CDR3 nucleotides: TGTGCCAGCAGTATCTTCCGGGACAGGTTTTCCTACGAGCAGTACTTC.

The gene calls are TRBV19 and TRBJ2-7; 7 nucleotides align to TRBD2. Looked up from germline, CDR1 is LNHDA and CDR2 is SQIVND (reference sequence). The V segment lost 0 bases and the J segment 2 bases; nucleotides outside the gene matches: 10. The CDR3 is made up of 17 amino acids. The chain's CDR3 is CASSIEGWGTTPYEQYF. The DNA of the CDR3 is TGTGCCAGTAGTATAGAGGGGTGGGGGACTACCCCCTACGAGCAGTACTTC.

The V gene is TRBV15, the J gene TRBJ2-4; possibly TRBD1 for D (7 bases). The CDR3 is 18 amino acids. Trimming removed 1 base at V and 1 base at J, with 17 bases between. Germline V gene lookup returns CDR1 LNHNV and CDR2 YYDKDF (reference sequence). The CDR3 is CATSRVGDREVAKNIQYF. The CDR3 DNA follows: TGTGCCACCAGCAGAGTGGGTGACAGGGAGGTTGCCAAAAACATTCAGTACTTC.

The CDR3 nucleotides read TGTGCCAGCACCACGGGGGGGTATGGCTACACCTTC. It is translated as CASTTGGYGYTF. The genes are TRBV7-8 and TRBJ1-2; a weak D match, TRBD1 (5 bases). Germline values: CDR1 SGHVS, CDR2 FQNEAQ. The length of the CDR3 is 12 residues. The V gene lost 7 bases and the J gene lost 5 bases, with 11 bases spanning the gap.

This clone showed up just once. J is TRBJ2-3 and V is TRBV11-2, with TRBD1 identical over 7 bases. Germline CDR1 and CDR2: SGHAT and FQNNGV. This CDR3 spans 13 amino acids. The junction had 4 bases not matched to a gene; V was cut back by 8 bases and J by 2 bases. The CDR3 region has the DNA TGTGCCAGCGGGACAGAAATCACAGATACGCAGTATTTT. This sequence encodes CASGTEITDTQYF.

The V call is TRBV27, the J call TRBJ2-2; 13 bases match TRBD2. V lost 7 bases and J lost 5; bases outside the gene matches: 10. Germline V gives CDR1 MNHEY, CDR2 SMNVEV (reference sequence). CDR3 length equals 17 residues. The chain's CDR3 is CASTPRLAGGGTGELFF. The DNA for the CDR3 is TGTGCCAGCACCCCCAGACTAGCGGGAGGTGGAACCGGGGAGCTGTTTTTT.

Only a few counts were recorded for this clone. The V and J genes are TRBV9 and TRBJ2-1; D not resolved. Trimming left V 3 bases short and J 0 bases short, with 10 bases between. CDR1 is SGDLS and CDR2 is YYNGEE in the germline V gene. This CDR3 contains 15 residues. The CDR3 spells CASSDFSSSYNEQFF. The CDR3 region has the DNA TGTGCCAGCAGCGATTTCTCCAGCTCCTACAATGAGCAGTTCTTC.

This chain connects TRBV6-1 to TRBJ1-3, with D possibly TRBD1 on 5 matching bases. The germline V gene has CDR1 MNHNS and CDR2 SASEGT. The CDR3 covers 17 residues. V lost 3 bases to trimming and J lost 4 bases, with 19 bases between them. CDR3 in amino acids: CASSDTWGAGPGNTIYF. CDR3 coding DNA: TGTGCCAGCAGTGATACGTGGGGTGCAGGGCCCGGAAACACCATATATTTT.

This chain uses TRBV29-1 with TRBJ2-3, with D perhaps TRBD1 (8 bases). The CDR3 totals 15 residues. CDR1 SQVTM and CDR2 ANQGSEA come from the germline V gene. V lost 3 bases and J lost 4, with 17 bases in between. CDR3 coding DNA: TGCAGCGTTGACCCGACAGGGGAGGGAGCAGATACGCAGTATTTT. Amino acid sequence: CSVDPTGEGADTQYF.

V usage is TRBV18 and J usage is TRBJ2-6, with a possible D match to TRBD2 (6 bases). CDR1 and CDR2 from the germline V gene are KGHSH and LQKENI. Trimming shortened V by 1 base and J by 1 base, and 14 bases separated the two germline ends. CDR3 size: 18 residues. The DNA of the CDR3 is TGTGCCAGCTCACCACGCGTCGGGGGTGAATCTGGGGCCAACGTCCTGACTTTC. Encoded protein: CASSPRVGGESGANVLTF.